These T cell receptor beta chains were read from a single sample in a study of T cells in Graves' hyperthyroidism and ophthalmopathy. A single record per CDR3 protein comes from TCRdb applying MiXCR to the multiplex PCR reads. The repertoire has fewer than 500,000 distinct CDR3 sequences, around 15% of them found once; the top ten carry around a fifth. Sequences were obtained from blood. The origin of the receptors is a woman aged 25 to 39 with Graves' ophthalmopathy. The CDR3 runs from the conserved cysteine through the conserved F or W. D genes are given only for firm matches. The listing skips clone size in some rows; elsewhere it reads once, few, many or a size class.

J gene: TRBJ1-6; V gene: TRBV7-2; D gene: NA; CDR3 length: 15; clone size: NA; CDR3 DNA: TGTGCCAGCAGCTTAGTACCCCTAATAAGTTCACCCCTCCACTTT; CDR3 protein: CASSLVPLISSPLHF
J gene: TRBJ1-2; V gene: TRBV7-2; D gene: TRBD1; CDR3 length: 14; clone size: many; CDR3 DNA: TGTGCCAGCAGCTTAGTGAGGGGACAGATTGGCTACACCTTC; CDR3 protein: CASSLVRGQIGYTF
J gene: TRBJ2-1; V gene: TRBV5-1; D gene: TRBD1; CDR3 length: 15; clone size: NA; CDR3 DNA: TGCGCCAGCAGCTCGGACAGGGGAGGTGTAGATGAGCAGTTCTTC; CDR3 protein: CASSSDRGGVDEQFF
J gene: TRBJ1-1; V gene: TRBV10-3; D gene: NA; CDR3 length: 15; clone size: NA; CDR3 DNA: TGTGCCATCAGTGATAATTTGGGGGGCGGCACTGAAGCTTTCTTT; CDR3 protein: CAISDNLGGGTEAFF
J gene: TRBJ2-2; V gene: TRBV29-1; D gene: NA; CDR3 length: 16; clone size: few; CDR3 DNA: TGCAGCGCCTCCCCGGACATACTCATGAACACCGGGGAGCTGTTTTTT; CDR3 protein: CSASPDILMNTGELFF
J gene: TRBJ2-3; V gene: TRBV2; D gene: TRBD2; CDR3 length: 15; clone size: NA; CDR3 DNA: TGTGCCAGCAGTCCGGGACTATCCCGCACAGATACGCAGTATTTT; CDR3 protein: CASSPGLSRTDTQYF
J gene: TRBJ2-2; V gene: TRBV6-1; D gene: NA; CDR3 length: 16; clone size: many; CDR3 DNA: TGTGCCAGCAGTCCCCCCGGGACAATGAGGGGGGGGGAGCTGTTTTTT; CDR3 protein: CASSPPGTMRGGELFF
J gene: TRBJ1-2; V gene: TRBV5-6; D gene: NA; CDR3 length: 13; clone size: NA; CDR3 DNA: TGTGCCAGCAGCTCCACAGAGTTTTATGGCTACACCTTC; CDR3 protein: CASSSTEFYGYTF
J gene: TRBJ1-5; V gene: TRBV6-1; D gene: TRBD1; CDR3 length: 17; clone size: many; CDR3 DNA: TGTGCCAGCAGTGAAAAAGTAAGACAGGGGCTACGACAGCCCCAGCATTTT; CDR3 protein: CASSEKVRQGLRQPQHF
J gene: TRBJ1-1; V gene: TRBV12-5; D gene: NA; CDR3 length: 13; clone size: many; CDR3 DNA: TGTGCTAGTGGTTTGGCAGCCCACACTGAAGCTTTCTTT; CDR3 protein: CASGLAAHTEAFF
J gene: TRBJ2-5; V gene: TRBV6-1; D gene: NA; CDR3 length: 15; clone size: NA; CDR3 DNA: TGTGCCAGCAGGAAATCCGCGGGGGCCCGGGAGACCCAGTACTTC; CDR3 protein: CASRKSAGARETQYF
J gene: TRBJ2-2; V gene: TRBV6-5; D gene: NA; CDR3 length: 13; clone size: many; CDR3 DNA: TGTGCCAGCAGTTACGGGGACACCGGGGAGCTGTTTTTT; CDR3 protein: CASSYGDTGELFF
J gene: TRBJ2-3; V gene: TRBV12-3/TRBV12-4; D gene: NA; CDR3 length: 16; clone size: many; CDR3 DNA: TGTGCCAGCAGTCCACAACATGTGGGCAGCACAGATACGCAGTATTTT; CDR3 protein: CASSPQHVGSTDTQYF
J gene: TRBJ1-2; V gene: TRBV2; D gene: TRBD1; CDR3 length: 13; clone size: many; CDR3 DNA: TGTGCCAGCAGTAGGGACAGGGACTATGGCTACACCTTC; CDR3 protein: CASSRDRDYGYTF
J gene: TRBJ2-7; V gene: TRBV6-1; D gene: NA; CDR3 length: 11; clone size: many; CDR3 DNA: TGTGCCAGCAGTGACACATACGAGCAGTACTTC; CDR3 protein: CASSDTYEQYF
J gene: TRBJ2-2; V gene: TRBV30; D gene: NA; CDR3 length: 17; clone size: NA; CDR3 DNA: TGTGCCTGGAGTGTCGGGCCCGCCAGGCCTAACACCGGGGAGCTGTTTTTT; CDR3 protein: CAWSVGPARPNTGELFF
J gene: TRBJ2-5; V gene: TRBV10-3; D gene: NA; CDR3 length: 15; clone size: NA; CDR3 DNA: TGTGCCATCAGTGGGACCTGGGTACAGCAAGAGACCCAGTACTTC; CDR3 protein: CAISGTWVQQETQYF
J gene: TRBJ2-5; V gene: TRBV10-3; D gene: NA; CDR3 length: 13; clone size: many; CDR3 DNA: TGTGCCATCAGCGAGGGGGGGGCGGAGACCCAGTACTTC; CDR3 protein: CAISEGGAETQYF
J gene: TRBJ1-6; V gene: TRBV11-1; D gene: TRBD1; CDR3 length: 15; clone size: many; CDR3 DNA: TGTGCCAGCAGCTTAGAGACAGGGGATGGTTCACCCCTCCACTTT; CDR3 protein: CASSLETGDGSPLHF
J gene: TRBJ2-3; V gene: TRBV12-3/TRBV12-4; D gene: NA; CDR3 length: 14; clone size: many; CDR3 DNA: TGTGCCAGCAGATACGACAGATCCACAGATACGCAGTATTTT; CDR3 protein: CASRYDRSTDTQYF
J gene: TRBJ2-2; V gene: TRBV7-3; D gene: TRBD1; CDR3 length: 20; clone size: NA; CDR3 DNA: TGTGCCAGCAGCTTAACGTTTTTTGGCTCGGGACAGGGAGAGACCGGGGAGCTGTTTTTT; CDR3 protein: CASSLTFFGSGQGETGELFF
J gene: TRBJ2-7; V gene: TRBV28; D gene: NA; CDR3 length: 16; clone size: many; CDR3 DNA: TGTGCCAGCAGTCCTCCACCCGGCCGCTGGCCCTACGAGCAGTACTTC; CDR3 protein: CASSPPPGRWPYEQYF
J gene: TRBJ2-3; V gene: TRBV5-6; D gene: TRBD2; CDR3 length: 16; clone size: many; CDR3 DNA: TGTGCCAGCAGCCCCGCCGGGACTAGCGGGGCGGATACGCAGTATTTT; CDR3 protein: CASSPAGTSGADTQYF
J gene: TRBJ1-5; V gene: TRBV2; D gene: NA; CDR3 length: 14; clone size: many; CDR3 DNA: TGTGCCAGCATAAGGGAACGGGGCAATCAGCCCCAGCATTTT; CDR3 protein: CASIRERGNQPQHF
J gene: TRBJ1-1; V gene: TRBV7-9; D gene: NA; CDR3 length: 11; clone size: many; CDR3 DNA: TGTGCCAGCAGACTAGGGGGTGAAGCTTTCTTT; CDR3 protein: CASRLGGEAFF
J gene: TRBJ2-2; V gene: TRBV2; D gene: NA; CDR3 length: 14; clone size: many; CDR3 DNA: TGTGCCAGCAGTGAAAGGATCGAGACCGGGGAGCTGTTTTTT; CDR3 protein: CASSERIETGELFF
J gene: TRBJ2-7; V gene: TRBV5-1; D gene: TRBD2; CDR3 length: 17; clone size: many; CDR3 DNA: TGCGCCAGCAGAAGTTCTAGCGGGGGGGCTCAGCGGTACGAGCAGTACTTC; CDR3 protein: CASRSSSGGAQRYEQYF
J gene: TRBJ2-7; V gene: TRBV2; D gene: TRBD1; CDR3 length: 21; clone size: many; CDR3 DNA: TGTGCCAGCAGTGAAATCCTGCCCCCACCGGGACAGGGGGGCCCCTACTACGAGCAGTACTTC; CDR3 protein: CASSEILPPPGQGGPYYEQYF
J gene: TRBJ2-7; V gene: TRBV6-1; D gene: TRBD1; CDR3 length: 13; clone size: many; CDR3 DNA: TGTGCCAGCGCTCGAGACAGGGTAGACGAGCAGTACTTC; CDR3 protein: CASARDRVDEQYF
J gene: TRBJ1-5; V gene: TRBV28; D gene: NA; CDR3 length: 14; clone size: NA; CDR3 DNA: TGTGCCAGCAGCAAATTAGGAAGAAATCAGCCCCAGCATTTT; CDR3 protein: CASSKLGRNQPQHF
J gene: TRBJ1-5; V gene: TRBV2; D gene: NA; CDR3 length: 13; clone size: many; CDR3 DNA: TGTGCCAGCAGGGAGGATAGCAATCAGCCCCAGCATTTT; CDR3 protein: CASREDSNQPQHF
J gene: TRBJ2-5; V gene: TRBV18; D gene: NA; CDR3 length: 13; clone size: many; CDR3 DNA: TGTGCCAGCTCACCACAATTCCAAGAGACCCAGTACTTC; CDR3 protein: CASSPQFQETQYF
J gene: TRBJ2-7; V gene: TRBV6-1; D gene: TRBD1; CDR3 length: 18; clone size: many; CDR3 DNA: TGTGCCAGCAGACTCGGGACAGGGGGCCAAACTCTACCCTACGAGCAGTACTTC; CDR3 protein: CASRLGTGGQTLPYEQYF
J gene: TRBJ1-2; V gene: TRBV6-9; D gene: NA; CDR3 length: 14; clone size: NA; CDR3 DNA: TGTGCCAGCAGTTTAGGCGCAGTCAACTATGGCTACACCTTC; CDR3 protein: CASSLGAVNYGYTF
J gene: TRBJ1-5; V gene: TRBV28; D gene: NA; CDR3 length: 15; clone size: many; CDR3 DNA: TGTGCCAGCAGTTTGCCGGGGGTTATGAGTCAGCCCCAGCATTTT; CDR3 protein: CASSLPGVMSQPQHF
J gene: TRBJ1-1; V gene: TRBV25-1; D gene: NA; CDR3 length: 14; clone size: many; CDR3 DNA: TGTGCCAGCAGTGATGGGTTCCGGGACCTAGAAGCTTTCTTT; CDR3 protein: CASSDGFRDLEAFF
J gene: TRBJ2-1; V gene: TRBV3-1; D gene: NA; CDR3 length: 14; clone size: many; CDR3 DNA: TGTGCCAGCAGCCAAGATCGTCTTAGGGATGAGCAGTTCTTC; CDR3 protein: CASSQDRLRDEQFF
J gene: TRBJ2-7; V gene: TRBV10-3; D gene: TRBD2; CDR3 length: 16; clone size: many; CDR3 DNA: TGTGCCATCAGTGAGAGGACTAGCGGCGGATTCTACGAGCAGTACTTC; CDR3 protein: CAISERTSGGFYEQYF
J gene: TRBJ2-3; V gene: TRBV9; D gene: NA; CDR3 length: 17; clone size: NA; CDR3 DNA: TGTGCCAGCAGCGAAGAGGGATTGGGGGTTGGCACAGATACGCAGTATTTT; CDR3 protein: CASSEEGLGVGTDTQYF
J gene: TRBJ2-5; V gene: TRBV27; D gene: NA; CDR3 length: 16; clone size: many; CDR3 DNA: TGTGCCAGCAGTTTATCGGGATCGGGGGATGTAAAGACCCAGTACTTC; CDR3 protein: CASSLSGSGDVKTQYF
J gene: TRBJ1-5; V gene: TRBV18; D gene: NA; CDR3 length: 13; clone size: NA; CDR3 DNA: TGTGCCAGCTCCGGTCAGGACAATCAGCCCCAGCATTTT; CDR3 protein: CASSGQDNQPQHF
J gene: TRBJ2-5; V gene: TRBV11-3; D gene: NA; CDR3 length: 14; clone size: many; CDR3 DNA: TGTGCCAGCAGCTTTCGTGGAGGGGGGGAGACCCAGTACTTC; CDR3 protein: CASSFRGGGETQYF
J gene: TRBJ1-1; V gene: TRBV7-9; D gene: NA; CDR3 length: 15; clone size: few; CDR3 DNA: TGTGCCAGCAGCTTATTAGGGGGGGCGGACACTGAAGCTTTCTTT; CDR3 protein: CASSLLGGADTEAFF
J gene: TRBJ1-2; V gene: TRBV2; D gene: NA; CDR3 length: 14; clone size: NA; CDR3 DNA: TGTGCCAGCAGTGAAAGTAGGGACACCTATGGCTACACCTTC; CDR3 protein: CASSESRDTYGYTF
J gene: TRBJ2-5; V gene: TRBV11-2; D gene: TRBD1; CDR3 length: 14; clone size: many; CDR3 DNA: TGTGCCAGCAGCGTACAGGGGGCCGGAGAGACCCAGTACTTC; CDR3 protein: CASSVQGAGETQYF
J gene: TRBJ2-7; V gene: TRBV4-1; D gene: NA; CDR3 length: 13; clone size: few; CDR3 DNA: TGCGCCAGCAGCCAAGGCGAGGGGCCCGAGCAGTACTTC; CDR3 protein: CASSQGEGPEQYF
J gene: TRBJ2-1; V gene: TRBV7-6; D gene: TRBD2; CDR3 length: 15; clone size: NA; CDR3 DNA: TGTGCCAGCAGTGTAGCGGGGGGTCAATACAATGAGCAGTTCTTC; CDR3 protein: CASSVAGGQYNEQFF
J gene: TRBJ2-3; V gene: TRBV5-5; D gene: NA; CDR3 length: 10; clone size: many; CDR3 DNA: TGTGCCAGCAGAGAGGATACGCAGTATTTT; CDR3 protein: CASREDTQYF
J gene: TRBJ2-3; V gene: TRBV7-6; D gene: NA; CDR3 length: 13; clone size: NA; CDR3 DNA: TGTGCCAGCAGCCCCTACGTGTCAGATACGCAGTATTTT; CDR3 protein: CASSPYVSDTQYF
J gene: TRBJ2-3; V gene: TRBV7-2; D gene: TRBD2; CDR3 length: 16; clone size: NA; CDR3 DNA: TGTGCCAGCAGCTTAGATACTAGCGGTACCACAGATACGCAGTATTTT; CDR3 protein: CASSLDTSGTTDTQYF
J gene: TRBJ2-2; V gene: TRBV6-1; D gene: NA; CDR3 length: 14; clone size: many; CDR3 DNA: TGTGCCAGCACCCGACTTGGTTCGACCGGGGAGCTGTTTTTT; CDR3 protein: CASTRLGSTGELFF
J gene: TRBJ2-7; V gene: TRBV28; D gene: NA; CDR3 length: 13; clone size: many; CDR3 DNA: TGTGCCAGCAACCTACAGGGATACGTTGGGCAGTACTTC; CDR3 protein: CASNLQGYVGQYF